These T cell receptor beta chains were read from a single sample in a study of blood T cell repertoires in COVID-19. Method: immunoSEQ multiplex PCR; TCRdb's copy keeps in-frame clones and lacks some. In the table there are fewer than 200,000 clones, 70% to 85% of which are singletons. Material for sequencing was peripheral blood. The receptor source for this set is a man in his 60s who had recovered from COVID-19. Both conserved end residues are part of each CDR3. A D gene is named only where the DNA matches it firmly. The listing skips clone size in some rows; elsewhere it reads once, few, many or a size class.

>TRBV7-9|NA|TRBD1|TRBJ1-2
CASSTGGTNYGYTF
TGTGCCAGCAGCACAGGGGGAACTAACTATGGCTACACCTTC
>TRBV5-4|NA|TRBD2|TRBJ2-3
CASSFLGGGLASTDTQYF
TGTGCCAGCAGCTTCTTGGGCGGGGGGCTTGCTAGCACAGATACGCAGTATTTT
>TRBV19|few|NA|TRBJ2-7
CASSKPLSYEQYF
TGTGCCAGTAGTAAACCTCTATCCTACGAGCAGTACTTC
>TRBV6-5|NA|TRBD1|TRBJ2-2
CASSYGQGAGELFF
TGTGCCAGCAGTTACGGACAGGGGGCCGGGGAGCTGTTTTTT
>TRBV30|NA|NA|TRBJ1-2
CAWSVRASIGYTF
TGTGCCTGGAGTGTACGAGCCTCTATTGGCTACACCTTC
>TRBV9|NA|NA|TRBJ1-1
CASSPDGGSRTFF
TGTGCCAGCAGCCCGGACGGGGGGTCACGAACTTTCTTT
>TRBV18|NA|TRBD1|TRBJ2-1
CASSPPDRGDEQFF
TGTGCCAGCTCACCACCGGACAGGGGAGATGAGCAGTTCTTC
>TRBV6-5|NA|TRBD1|TRBJ2-1
CASSSLTGSYNEQFF
TGTGCCAGCAGTTCTTTGACAGGGAGCTACAATGAGCAGTTCTTC
>TRBV10-3|NA|TRBD2|TRBJ2-5
CAISDPGDWASGGAPETQYF
TGTGCCATCAGTGACCCCGGGGATTGGGCTAGCGGGGGGGCCCCGGAGACCCAGTACTTC
>TRBV30|once|TRBD1|TRBJ1-2
CALLGTGFDYGYTF
TGTGCCCTACTTGGGACAGGATTTGATTATGGCTACACCTTC
>TRBV9|NA|NA|TRBJ1-5
CASSGGGNQPQHF
TGTGCCAGCAGCGGGGGAGGGAATCAGCCCCAGCATTTT
>TRBV7-9|once|NA|TRBJ1-1
CASSLKEFTEAFF
TGTGCCAGCAGCTTAAAGGAGTTCACTGAAGCTTTCTTT
>TRBV6-5|NA|TRBD1|TRBJ1-2
CASSSRQGIYGYTF
TGTGCCAGCAGTTCCCGACAGGGGATCTATGGCTACACCTTC
>TRBV5-4|NA|TRBD1|TRBJ2-1
CASSQLTGGNEQFF
TGTGCCAGCAGCCAACTGACAGGGGGCAATGAGCAGTTCTTC
>TRBV5-1|NA|TRBD2|TRBJ2-7
CASSWGGEQYF
TGCGCCAGCAGCTGGGGGGGCGAGCAGTACTTC
>TRBV19|few|TRBD1|TRBJ1-2
CASKRGEGQTYGYTF
TGTGCCAGTAAGAGAGGTGAGGGACAGACATATGGCTACACCTTC
>TRBV6-5|NA|NA|TRBJ1-2
CASSLQGHGYTF
TGTGCCAGCAGTCTACAGGGTCATGGCTACACCTTC
>TRBV14|NA|TRBD1|TRBJ1-1
CASSQLTGGTEAFF
TGTGCCAGCAGCCAACTTACAGGGGGCACTGAAGCTTTCTTT
>TRBV27|few|NA|TRBJ2-7
CASSLSGLGSYEQYF
TGTGCCAGCAGCCTCTCGGGACTTGGCTCCTACGAGCAGTACTTC
>TRBV2|once|NA|TRBJ1-6
CASGGSSYNSPLHF
TGTGCCAGCGGCGGGAGCTCCTATAATTCACCCCTCCACTTT
>TRBV19|NA|NA|TRBJ1-5
CASSIETGRDQPQHF
TGTGCCAGTAGTATAGAAACAGGCCGGGATCAGCCCCAGCATTTT
>TRBV30|NA|NA|TRBJ2-2
CAWSVLEGGELFF
TGTGCCTGGAGTGTACTGGAGGGCGGGGAGCTGTTTTTT
>TRBV6-5|few|NA|TRBJ2-7
CASSYSTGGPSYEQYF
TGTGCCAGCAGTTACTCGACCGGGGGGCCTTCCTACGAGCAGTACTTC
>TRBV7-8|NA|NA|TRBJ2-7
CASSLERYEQYF
TGTGCCAGCAGCTTAGAGAGGTACGAGCAGTACTTC
>TRBV19|NA|TRBD1|TRBJ2-3
CASSRRTGGDTQYF
TGTGCCAGTAGTAGACGGACAGGAGGAGATACGCAGTATTTT
>TRBV2|NA|NA|TRBJ2-7
CASTTNSYEQYF
TGTGCCAGCACCACAAACAGTTACGAGCAGTACTTC
>TRBV11-2|NA|NA|TRBJ1-3
CASSLGSTTGNTIYF
TGTGCCAGCAGCTTAGGCTCGACAACTGGAAACACCATATATTTT
>TRBV7-2|once|TRBD2|TRBJ2-5
CASSLGSLGRAQYF
TGTGCCAGCAGCTTAGGATCCTTGGGGAGGGCCCAGTACTTC
>TRBV6-2/TRBV6-3|NA|NA|TRBJ2-1
CASSWYQGHNEQFF
TGTGCCAGCAGTTGGTATCAGGGGCACAATGAGCAGTTCTTC
>TRBV7-9|NA|NA|TRBJ2-1
CASAGPNLEQFF
TGTGCCAGCGCGGGGCCCAACTTAGAGCAGTTCTTC
>TRBV7-3|NA|TRBD2|TRBJ2-3
CASSLTPGTSGGSDTQYF
TGTGCCAGCAGCTTAACTCCAGGGACTAGCGGGGGATCAGATACGCAGTATTTT
>TRBV9|NA|NA|TRBJ2-1
CASSVDGLGGNEQFF
TGTGCCAGCAGCGTAGACGGACTAGGGGGCAATGAGCAGTTCTTC
>TRBV30|NA|TRBD2|TRBJ2-3
CAWRGGEDTQYF
TGTGCCTGGAGGGGGGGGGAAGATACGCAGTATTTT
>TRBV10-3|NA|NA|TRBJ1-2
CAISGESDYGYTF
TGTGCCATCAGCGGGGAGTCTGACTATGGCTACACCTTC
>TRBV27|NA|TRBD1|TRBJ1-2
CASSLQGDYGYTF
TGTGCCAGCAGTTTACAGGGGGACTATGGCTACACCTTC
>TRBV11-2|NA|NA|TRBJ2-3
CASSQVQGSTDTQYF
TGTGCCAGCAGCCAGGTGCAGGGAAGCACAGATACGCAGTATTTT